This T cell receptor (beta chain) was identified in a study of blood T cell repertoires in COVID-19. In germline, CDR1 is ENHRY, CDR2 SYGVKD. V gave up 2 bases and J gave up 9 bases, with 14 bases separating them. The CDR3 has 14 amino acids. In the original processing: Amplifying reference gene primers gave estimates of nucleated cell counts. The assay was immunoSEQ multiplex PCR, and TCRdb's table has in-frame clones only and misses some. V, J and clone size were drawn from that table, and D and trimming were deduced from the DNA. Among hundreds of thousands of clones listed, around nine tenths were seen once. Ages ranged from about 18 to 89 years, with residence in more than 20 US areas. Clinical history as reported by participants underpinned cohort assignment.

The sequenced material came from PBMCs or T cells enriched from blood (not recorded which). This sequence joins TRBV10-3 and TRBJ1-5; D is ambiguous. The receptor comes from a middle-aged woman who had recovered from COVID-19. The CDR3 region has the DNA TGTGCCATCAGTGAGGACCGTAGCCCGTCGCCCCAGCATTTT. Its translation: CAISEDRSPSPQHF.